These 10 T cell receptor beta chains share one sample of origin, sequenced in a study of blood T cell repertoires in COVID-19. The protocol was immunoSEQ multiplex PCR, while the TCRdb copy is restricted to in-frame clones and leaves out a portion. The sample carries hundreds of thousands of clones, about 84% recorded once. Sequencing used PBMCs or T cells enriched from blood (not recorded which). Receptors originate from a young man with acute COVID-19.

The genes are TRBV7-9 and TRBJ2-5, with no clear D. Germline assignment: CDR1 SEHNR and CDR2 FQNEAQ (reference sequence). With 4 bases removed from V and 4 bases from J, the gap between germline ends came to 13 bases. The CDR3 covers 14 residues. The CDR3 region is CASSSRRSPETQYF. The DNA of the CDR3 is TGTGCCAGCAGCTCACGGCGGTCCCCAGAGACCCAGTACTTC.

The chain employs TRBV9 and TRBJ2-1, with 7 bases fitting TRBD2. CDR3 size: 15 residues. The V segment lost 0 bases and the J segment 8 bases; nucleotides outside the gene matches: 8. Germline V CDR1 and CDR2: SGDLS, YYNGEE. DNA of the CDR3: TGTGCCAGCAGCGTAGAAGCGGGGTTATGGGATGAGCAGTTCTTC. Translation gives CASSVEAGLWDEQFF.

The V and J genes are TRBV3-1 (or the pseudogene TRBV3-2) and TRBJ2-7; 9 nucleotides match TRBD1. Germline CDR1 LGHDT, CDR2 YNNKEL (reference sequence). Trimming cost V 1 base and J 6 bases; bases outside gene matches: 4. The CDR3 has 14 amino acids. The CDR3 coding sequence is TGTGCCAGCAGCCAAGTTCCGGACAGGGGCGAGCAGTACTTC. It is translated as CASSQVPDRGEQYF.

The CDR3 reads CASSLGGSYEQYF. CDR3 bases: TGTGCCAGCAGTTTGGGCGGGTCCTACGAGCAGTACTTC. J is TRBJ2-7 and V is TRBV12-3 or TRBV12-4, with D maybe TRBD2 (5 bases). This CDR3 contains 13 residues. Trimming took 3 bases from V and 1 from J, leaving 7 bases between them.

The genes are TRBV6-5 and TRBJ1-6; 7 nucleotides agree with TRBD1. Unmatched junction bases numbered 2, after V lost 6 bases and J lost 6 bases. This CDR3 spans 13 amino acids. The germline V gene has CDR1 MNHEY and CDR2 SVGAGI. CDR3 bases: TGTGCCAGCAGGGGACAGAGTAATTCACCCCTCCACTTT. Amino acid sequence: CASRGQSNSPLHF.

The rearrangement joins TRBV19 to TRBJ1-5; TRBD1 aligns across 10 bases. CDR3 length: 19 residues. With V trimmed by 3 bases and J by 5 bases, 16 bases remained unmatched. CDR1 LNHDA and CDR2 SQIVND come from the germline V gene (reference sequence). The CDR3 sequence: CASSIPLRDRGWVDQPQHF. Here the CDR3 DNA reads TGTGCCAGTAGTATCCCCCTCCGGGACAGGGGATGGGTAGATCAGCCCCAGCATTTT.

The chain combines TRBV2 with TRBJ1-3; D is possibly TRBD1 (6 bases). The CDR3 covers 14 residues. Germline CDR1 is SNHLY and CDR2 is FYNNEI. V gave up 3 bases and J gave up 5 bases, with 11 bases separating them. In DNA, the CDR3 is TGTGCCAGCAGTGACGCCAGGGGTAGAAACACCATATATTTT. As protein: CASSDARGRNTIYF.

This clone showed up just once. This CDR3 reads CASRDSSAEGYTF. Here the CDR3 DNA reads TGTGCCAGCCGGGACAGTTCTGCAGAAGGCTACACCTTC. V is TRBV6-6 and J is TRBJ1-2, with 7 nucleotides matching TRBD1. The germline V gene has CDR1 MNHNY and CDR2 SVGAGI (reference sequence). The CDR3 has 13 amino acids. After removal of 8 bases from V and 8 bases from J, the junction contained 11 bases not matched to a gene.

This chain links TRBV28 with TRBJ1-1, with D unresolved. V lost 10 bases and J 10 bases, leaving 19 bases between the germline ends. This CDR3 region has 12 residues. CDR1 and CDR2 from the germline V gene are MDHEN and SYDVKM. The chain's CDR3 is CATKKGGRGAFF. Written as DNA, the CDR3 is TGTGCCACAAAAAAAGGAGGGCGTGGAGCTTTCTTT. The full variable domain, in which reference TRBV28 and TRBJ1-1 provide the parts outside the CDR3, is DVKVTQSSRYLVKRTGEKVFLECVQDMDHENMFWYRQDPGLGLRLIYFSYDVKMKEKGDIPEGYSVSREKKERFSLILESASTNQTSMYLCATKKGGRGAFFGQGTRLTVV.

The rearrangement uses TRBV3-1 (or the pseudogene TRBV3-2) and TRBJ1-2; 7 bases align to TRBD1. CDR1 is LGHDT and CDR2 is YNNKEL in the germline V gene (reference sequence). V dropped 4 bases and J dropped 6; count of bases not matched to a gene: 8. The CDR3 spans 14 residues. CDR3 protein: CASSRGEGAHGYTF. CDR3 DNA: TGTGCCAGCAGCCGGGGAGAGGGGGCACATGGCTACACCTTC.